Below, one T cell receptor (beta chain) is given with its context. The data stem from a study of blood T cell repertoires in COVID-19. About the study: Some COVID-19 samples were acute and others convalescent; all came from the United States, Italy and Spain. PBMCs, B-cell-depleted T cells, or T cells provided the cDNA or gDNA that made up the material.

Libraries were prepared by immunoSEQ multiplex PCR; TCRdb keeps only in-frame clonotypes and omits some of them. The data contain a few hundred thousand clones, around 90% of them singletons. After removal of 5 bases from V and 5 bases from J, the junction contained 7 bases not matched to a gene. Per germline, CDR1 SGHTA and CDR2 FQGTGA. CDR3 size: 14 residues. J is TRBJ2-5 and V is TRBV7-3; 8 bases are shared with TRBD2. Specimen: peripheral blood. The sequence was obtained from a woman aged 40 to 50 who had recovered from COVID-19. The CDR3 DNA follows: TGTGCCAGCAGCCCCGGACTAGCTGCGGAGACCCAGTACTTC. This encodes CASSPGLAAETQYF.